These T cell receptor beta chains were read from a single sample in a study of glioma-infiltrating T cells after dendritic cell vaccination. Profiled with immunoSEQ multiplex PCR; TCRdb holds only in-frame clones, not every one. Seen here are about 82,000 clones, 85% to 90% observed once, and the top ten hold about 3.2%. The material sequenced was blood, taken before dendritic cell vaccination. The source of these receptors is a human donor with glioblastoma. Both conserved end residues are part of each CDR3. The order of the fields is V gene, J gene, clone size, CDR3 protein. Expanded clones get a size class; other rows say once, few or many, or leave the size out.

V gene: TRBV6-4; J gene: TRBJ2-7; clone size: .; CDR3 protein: CAINEPGALGLAGAHEQYF
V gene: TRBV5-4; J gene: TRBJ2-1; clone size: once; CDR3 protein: CASSFIAGEQFF
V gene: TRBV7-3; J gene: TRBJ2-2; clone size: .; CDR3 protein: CASSLAGGLAGELFF
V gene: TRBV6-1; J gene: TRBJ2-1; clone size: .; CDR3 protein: CASSVAWGSGGYNEQFF
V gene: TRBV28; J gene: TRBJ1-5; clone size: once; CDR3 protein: CASSSQGGSNQPQHF
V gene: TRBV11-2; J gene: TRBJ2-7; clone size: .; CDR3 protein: CASSPDFANYEQYF
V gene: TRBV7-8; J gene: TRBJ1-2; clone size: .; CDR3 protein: CASSYSRDYGYTF
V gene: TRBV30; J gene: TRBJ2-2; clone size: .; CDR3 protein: CAWRGRQGTYTGELFF
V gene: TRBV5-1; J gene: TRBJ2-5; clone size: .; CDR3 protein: CASSPGLAPETQYF
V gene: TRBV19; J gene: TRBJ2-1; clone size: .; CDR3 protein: CASSSGTGLYEQFF
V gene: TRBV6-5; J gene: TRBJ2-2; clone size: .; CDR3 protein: CASSFGQHTGELFF
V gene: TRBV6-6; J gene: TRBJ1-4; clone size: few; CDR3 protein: CASSPDRVWTNEKLFF
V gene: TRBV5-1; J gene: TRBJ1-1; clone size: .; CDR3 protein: CASSSQGANTEAFF
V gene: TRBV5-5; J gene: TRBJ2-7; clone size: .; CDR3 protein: CASSLAGGATYEQYF
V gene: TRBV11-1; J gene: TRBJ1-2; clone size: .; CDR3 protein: CASSLVGQGAVGYTF
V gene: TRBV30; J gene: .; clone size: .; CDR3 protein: CAWSVQGVEQYF
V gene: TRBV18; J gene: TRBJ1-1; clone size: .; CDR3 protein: CASSPRRADTEAFF
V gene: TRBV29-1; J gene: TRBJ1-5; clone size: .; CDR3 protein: CSALTPRQGENQPQHF
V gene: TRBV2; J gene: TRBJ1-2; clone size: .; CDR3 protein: CASRADRGVNYGYTF
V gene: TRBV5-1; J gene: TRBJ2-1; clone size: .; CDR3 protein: CASSLSGQHNEQFF
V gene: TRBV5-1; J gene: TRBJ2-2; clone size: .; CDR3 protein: CASSLDGRGTGELFF